This record covers a single TCR beta chain. No cognate antigen has been identified for it. Qualities for individual bases were not recorded, and no much larger clone is one base off. This specimen belongs to a study of blood T cell repertoires in COVID-19 (dated by TCRdb to about 2020). With respect to the entire study: Samples covering the acute and convalescent phases of COVID-19 were provided by collaborators in the United States, Italy and Spain. The material from the prospective study consisted of cDNA or gDNA derived from T cells, B-cell-depleted T cells, or PBMCs. Subjects who had been exposed to COVID-19, were actively infected with it, or had recovered from it provided the deeply sampled blood TCRbeta repertoires that made up the dataset. A freely available public database, intended as a resource for researchers studying the immune response to SARS-CoV-2, is where the repertoires were released. Samples were obtained from the ongoing ImmuneRACE study (first 160 participants) and from about 1,300 subjects provided by 6 global collaborators. The sample metadata nearly always contained a de-identified subject ID, COVID-19 status, age in years and sex. Where available, HLA class I and class II types were obtained from metadata supplied by the sample provider rather than from assay-based typing. General conclusions and limits of the study: How much clinical and demographic metadata was included differed by source and by participant, and the metadata was provided uncurated.

TCRbeta CDR3 regions were amplified from genomic DNA by means of the immunoSEQ Assay, a bias-controlled multiplex PCR. The original pipeline was this. Within the assay, amplification of reference gene primers was used to estimate how many nucleated cells each sample contained. To quantify the absolute abundance of each unique TCRbeta CDR3 rearrangement, sequence reads were collapsed and filtered. For each sample, productive Simpson clonality was calculated as the square root of Simpson's diversity index over productive rearrangements. As stored in TCRdb, this immuneACCESS dataset retains in-frame rearrangements with V and J assigned. A fraction of the clones does not appear; measured against another copy, unresolved V genes explain less than half of the discrepancy, and the remainder lacks a known reason. D and trimming were read from the DNA, whereas the V and J calls and clone size are those reported in that table. The sample table lists around 190,000 clones, about 70% of them with a count of one. The biggest ten clones account for around 8.9% of the sample.

Each collaborating institution followed its own protocols to collect whole blood in K2EDTA tubes. For TCRbeta analysis, collaborators shipped samples in one of three forms: frozen whole blood, isolated PBMCs, or DNA extracted from either of those sample types. Based on the germline V gene, the CDR1 and CDR2 sequences are KGHSH and LQKENI. The CDR3 holds 15 amino acids from the cysteine to the phenylalanine. The entry retains the CDR3 DNA only, 45 bases that are in frame from base 1. The V end loses 3 bases and the J end loses 4 bases, and a stretch of 13 bases separates them. The source is a woman between 50 and 59 years old with active or convalescent COVID-19. The specimen was peripheral blood. The rearrangement joined TRBV18 to TRBJ1-3, with a weak D call of TRBD1 (5 bases match). The DNA reads TGTGCCAGCTCACCGACGGGACTGCTGGGAAACACCATATATTTT. Protein translation: CASSPTGLLGNTIYF.